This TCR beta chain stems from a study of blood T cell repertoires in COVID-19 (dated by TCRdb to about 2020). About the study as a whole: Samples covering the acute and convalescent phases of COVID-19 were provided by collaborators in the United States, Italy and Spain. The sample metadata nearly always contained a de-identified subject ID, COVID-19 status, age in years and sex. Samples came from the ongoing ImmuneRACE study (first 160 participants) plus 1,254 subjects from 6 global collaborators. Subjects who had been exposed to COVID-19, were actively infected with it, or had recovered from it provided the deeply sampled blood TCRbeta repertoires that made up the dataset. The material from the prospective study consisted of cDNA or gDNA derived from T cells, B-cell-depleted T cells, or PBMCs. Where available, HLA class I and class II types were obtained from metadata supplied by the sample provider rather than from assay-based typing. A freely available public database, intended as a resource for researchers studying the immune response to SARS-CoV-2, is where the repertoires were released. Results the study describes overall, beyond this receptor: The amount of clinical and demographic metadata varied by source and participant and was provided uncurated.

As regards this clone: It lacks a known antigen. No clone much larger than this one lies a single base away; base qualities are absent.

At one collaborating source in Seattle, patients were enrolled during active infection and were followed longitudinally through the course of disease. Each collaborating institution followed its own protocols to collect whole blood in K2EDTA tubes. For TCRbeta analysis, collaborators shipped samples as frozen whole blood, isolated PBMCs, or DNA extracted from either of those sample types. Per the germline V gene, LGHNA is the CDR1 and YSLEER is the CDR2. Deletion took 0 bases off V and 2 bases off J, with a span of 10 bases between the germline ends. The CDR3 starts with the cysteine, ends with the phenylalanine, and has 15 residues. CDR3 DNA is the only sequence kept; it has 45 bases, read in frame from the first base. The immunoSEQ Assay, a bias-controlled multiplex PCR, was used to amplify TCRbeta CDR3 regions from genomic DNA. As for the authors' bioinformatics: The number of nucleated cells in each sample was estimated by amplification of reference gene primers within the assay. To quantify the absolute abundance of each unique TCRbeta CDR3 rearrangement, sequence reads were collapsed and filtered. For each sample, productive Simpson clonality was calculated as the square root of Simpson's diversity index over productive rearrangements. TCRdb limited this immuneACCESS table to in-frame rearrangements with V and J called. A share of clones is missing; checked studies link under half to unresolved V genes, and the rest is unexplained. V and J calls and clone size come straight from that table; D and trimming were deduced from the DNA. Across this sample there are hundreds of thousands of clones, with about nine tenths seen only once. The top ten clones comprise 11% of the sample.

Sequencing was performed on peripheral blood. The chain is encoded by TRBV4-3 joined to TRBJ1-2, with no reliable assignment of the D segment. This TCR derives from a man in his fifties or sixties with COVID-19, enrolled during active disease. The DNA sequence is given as TGCGCCAGCAGCCAAGATCGCGGGATCAACTATGGCTACACCTTC. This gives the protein CASSQDRGINYGYTF.